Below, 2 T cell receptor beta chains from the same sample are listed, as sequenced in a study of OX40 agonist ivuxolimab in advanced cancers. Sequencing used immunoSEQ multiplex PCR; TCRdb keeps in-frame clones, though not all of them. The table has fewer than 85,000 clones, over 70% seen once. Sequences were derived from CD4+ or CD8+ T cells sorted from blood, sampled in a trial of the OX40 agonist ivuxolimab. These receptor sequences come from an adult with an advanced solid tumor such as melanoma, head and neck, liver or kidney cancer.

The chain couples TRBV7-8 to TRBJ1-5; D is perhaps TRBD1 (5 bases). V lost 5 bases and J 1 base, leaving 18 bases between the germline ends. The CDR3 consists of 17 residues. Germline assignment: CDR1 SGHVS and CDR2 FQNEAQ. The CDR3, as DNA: TGTGCCAGCAGCCGCCGAGACCAAGGGGTGAGCAATCAGCCCCAGCATTTT. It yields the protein CASSRRDQGVSNQPQHF.

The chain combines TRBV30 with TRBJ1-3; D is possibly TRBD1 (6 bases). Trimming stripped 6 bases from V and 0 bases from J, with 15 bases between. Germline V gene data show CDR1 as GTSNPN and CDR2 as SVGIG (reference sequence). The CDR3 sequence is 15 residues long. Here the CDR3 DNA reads TGTGCCTGTACTAGAGGGGGGACCTCTGGAAACACCATATATTTT. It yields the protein CACTRGGTSGNTIYF.